The 8 T cell receptor beta chains listed next were all sequenced from one sample in a study of patients and donors after allogeneic stem cell transplantation. One entry per CDR3 protein, called by TCRdb with MiXCR from the RT-PCR reads. The table records 150,000 to 200,000 distinct CDR3 sequences, around 30% of them present only once. Sequencing input: blood, either unsorted or a sorted T cell fraction (not recorded which). These receptor sequences come from a human donor who was either an allogeneic HSCT recipient or a stem cell or donor lymphocyte infusion donor (not recorded which). It is not recorded whose cells these are; they may come from a transplant donor.

The chain links TRBV6-5 to TRBJ2-7, with D possibly called TRBD1 or TRBD2 (5 bases each). Per the germline V gene, CDR1 is MNHEY and CDR2 is SVGAGI. Trimming pared 0 bases from V and 0 bases from J, leaving 9 bases between. The CDR3 contains 15 residues. The CDR3 sequence: CASSYSGRYSYEQYF. The CDR3 region has the DNA TGTGCCAGCAGTTACTCGGGACGGTACTCCTACGAGCAGTACTTC.

This clonotype was detected ten times or more. The genes are TRBV21-1 and TRBJ1-4; the table calls TRBD1, which could not be checked here. TRBV21-1 is designated a pseudogene. CDR3 length equals 14 residues. The CDR3 nucleotides are TGTGCCAGCAGCAAAGGGACAGAGAATGAAAAACTGTTTTTT. Translation gives CASSKGTENEKLFF.

This clonotype was detected a few times. V and J are TRBV4-3 and TRBJ1-6, with unresolved D. Trimming left V 0 bases short and J 0 bases short, with 12 bases between. In germline, CDR1 is LGHNA, CDR2 YSLEER. This CDR3 has 18 amino acids. CDR3 region: CASSQDRIENSYNSPLHF. The CDR3 DNA follows: TGCGCCAGCAGCCAAGATCGAATAGAGAACTCCTATAATTCACCCCTCCACTTT.

The genes are TRBV7-9 and TRBJ2-1, with 11 bases identical to TRBD2. Trimming cost V 2 bases and J 6 bases; bases outside gene matches: 3. Per the germline V gene, CDR1 is SEHNR and CDR2 is FQNEAQ (reference sequence). CDR3 length: 15 residues. The CDR3 nucleotides are TGTGCCAGCAGCTTACCGACTAGCGGGACCAATGAGCAGTTCTTC. Its translation: CASSLPTSGTNEQFF.

The CDR3 sequence is CASSLGPRPDTQYF. The DNA of the CDR3 is TGTGCCAGCAGCTTAGGGCCTCGCCCAGATACGCAGTATTTT. This chain connects TRBV7-2 to TRBJ2-3; D ambiguous. The V gene lost 1 base and the J gene lost 4 bases, with 9 bases spanning the gap. The germline V gene encodes CDR1 SGHTA and CDR2 FQGNSA. The CDR3 runs to 14 residues. The entire variable domain, with the rest obtained from reference TRBV7-2 and TRBJ2-3, is as follows: GAGVSQSPSNKVTEKGKDVELRCDPISGHTALYWYRQSLGQGLEFLIYFQGNSAPDKSGLPSDRFSAERTGGSVSTLTIQRTQQEDSAVYLCASSLGPRPDTQYFGPGTRLTVL.

This clonotype turned up a few times. V usage is TRBV30 and J usage is TRBJ2-3; D call uncertain. This CDR3 has 13 residues. The V end was cut by 3 bases, the J end by 2 bases, with 9 bases between. The V gene's germline CDR1 is GTSNPN and CDR2 SVGIG (reference sequence). The CDR3 sequence is CAWSVLFTDTQYF. In nucleotides, the CDR3 is TGTGCCTGGAGCGTACTGTTCACAGATACGCAGTATTTT.

This clonotype has just a few counts. V usage is TRBV7-2 and J usage is TRBJ2-1, with D uncertain. This CDR3 is 14 amino acids long. Trimming took off 5 bases at V and 6 bases at J, with 14 bases between the two ends. Germline loops: CDR1 SGHTA, CDR2 FQGNSA. The CDR3 DNA reads as TGTGCCAGCAGCGTTAAGCCCCCTAGCAATGAGCAGTTCTTC. Translation gives CASSVKPPSNEQFF. The variable domain in full, with the rest retrieved from reference TRBV7-2 and TRBJ2-1, is GAGVSQSPSNKVTEKGKDVELRCDPISGHTALYWYRQSLGQGLEFLIYFQGNSAPDKSGLPSDRFSAERTGGSVSTLTIQRTQQEDSAVYLCASSVKPPSNEQFFGPGTRLTVL.

This CDR3 is CASSGLARSTDTQYF. The CDR3 nucleotides read TGCGCCAGCAGTGGGCTAGCGAGAAGCACAGATACGCAGTATTTT. The chain joins TRBV5-1 to TRBJ2-3; D might be TRBD2 (6 bases). Trimming left V 5 bases short and J 0 bases short, with 13 bases between. The germline gives CDR1 SGHRS, CDR2 YFSETQ. The CDR3 contains 15 residues.